Listed below are T cell receptor beta chains from one sample, sequenced in a study of PD-1 blockade in mismatch repair-deficient tumors. Repertoires were generated with immunoSEQ multiplex PCR, while TCRdb's copy carries only in-frame clones and drops some. The sample lists about 51,000 clones; approximately 80% were seen once. Sample: peripheral blood, taken 4 weeks after starting pembrolizumab. The receptors derive from an adult with mismatch repair-deficient cancer. Both conserved end residues are part of each CDR3. Fields, in order: clone size, V gene, J gene, D gene, CDR3 protein, CDR3 DNA. The D gene is left open where the match is weak. Size tells how often a clone was seen (once, few, many) or the class of an expanded clone, and some rows leave it out.

>-|TRBV11-1|TRBJ2-1|TRBD1
CASSSDRINNEQFF
TGTGCCAGCAGCTCGGACAGGATAAACAATGAGCAGTTCTTC
>few|TRBV7-6|TRBJ1-2|-
CASSPRGGQGGYTF
TGTGCCAGCAGCCCCCGTGGCGGCCAGGGGGGCTACACCTTC
>-|TRBV19|TRBJ1-2|-
CASSTGSGGYTF
TGTGCCAGTAGTACAGGGTCCGGCGGCTACACCTTC
>-|TRBV6-6|TRBJ2-5|-
CASSPQETQYF
TGTGCCAGCAGCCCCCAAGAGACCCAGTACTTC
>-|TRBV5-1|TRBJ1-1|-
CASSTWTETEAFF
TGCGCCAGCAGCACCTGGACGGAAACTGAAGCTTTCTTT
>-|TRBV6-5|TRBJ1-1|-
CASSYSEGGRNTEAFF
TGTGCCAGCAGTTACTCGGAGGGGGGCCGGAACACTGAAGCTTTCTTT
>-|TRBV5-1|TRBJ2-7|-
CASSRDSHGDEQYF
TGCGCCAGCAGCCGGGACTCCCATGGAGACGAGCAGTACTTC
>once|TRBV18|TRBJ1-4|-
CASSQAGTELFF
TGTGCCAGCTCGCAAGCAGGGACGGAACTGTTTTTT
>few|TRBV12-5|TRBJ2-5|TRBD2
CASGPGLAGGETQYF
TGTGCTAGTGGTCCAGGACTAGCGGGAGGAGAGACCCAGTACTTC
>-|TRBV5-4|TRBJ1-2|-
CASSPDSYGYTF
TGTGCCAGCAGCCCGGACAGTTATGGCTACACCTTC
>-|TRBV2|TRBJ2-5|-
CASSGNSKETQYF
TGTGCCAGCAGTGGGAATAGCAAAGAGACCCAGTACTTC
>-|TRBV13|TRBJ2-7|TRBD1
CASSSGQDPFEQYF
TGTGCCAGCAGCTCCGGACAGGACCCGTTCGAGCAGTACTTC
>-|TRBV6-1|TRBJ2-7|TRBD2
CAGGGREGPYEQYF
TGTGCCGGCGGGGGGCGCGAGGGGCCCTACGAGCAGTACTTC